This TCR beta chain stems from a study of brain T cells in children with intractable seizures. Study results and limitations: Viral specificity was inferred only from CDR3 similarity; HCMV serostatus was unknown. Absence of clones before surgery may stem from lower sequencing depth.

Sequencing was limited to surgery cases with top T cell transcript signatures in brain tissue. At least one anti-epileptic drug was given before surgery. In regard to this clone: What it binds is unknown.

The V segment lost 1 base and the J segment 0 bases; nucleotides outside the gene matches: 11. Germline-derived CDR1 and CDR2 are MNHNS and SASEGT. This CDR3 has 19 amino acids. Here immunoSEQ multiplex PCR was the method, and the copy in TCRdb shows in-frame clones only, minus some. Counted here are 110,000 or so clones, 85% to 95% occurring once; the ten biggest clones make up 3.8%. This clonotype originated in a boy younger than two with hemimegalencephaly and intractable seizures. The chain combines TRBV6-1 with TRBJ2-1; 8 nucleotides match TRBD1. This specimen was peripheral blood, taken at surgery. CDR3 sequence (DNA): TGTGCCAGCAGTGAAGTGCCGGGGTGGACAGGGTACTCCTACAATGAGCAGTTCTTC. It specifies CASSEVPGWTGYSYNEQFF.